This T cell receptor beta chain is from a study of radiation and T cells in renal cell carcinoma. This sample's treatment: treatment-naive control, cytoreductive nephrectomy. The CDR3 loop spans 14 amino acids. CDR1 is SGHNT, CDR2 YYREEE, per germline (reference sequence). Trimming shortened V by 5 bases and J by 4 bases, and 14 bases separated the two germline ends. TCRdb keeps only in-frame clones here, not all; method: immunoSEQ multiplex PCR. The sample includes roughly 14,000 clones, 62% seen only once; the top ten take 15% to 20%. Sequences were derived from tumor tissue, sampled from a patient whose treatment was nephrectomy without radiotherapy. The genes are TRBV5-4 and TRBJ2-3, with D unclear. The source of this sequence is a man in his 60s with renal cell carcinoma. CDR3 coding DNA: TGTGCCAGCAGTTCCAGAGGCAGCGCAGATACGCAGTATTTT. The encoded protein is CASSSRGSADTQYF.